A selection of T cell receptor beta chains follows, all from one sample in a study of regulatory T cells in long-lasting Graves disease. TCRdb itself ran the multiplex PCR reads through MiXCR, one entry per CDR3 protein. The sample lists around 450,000 distinct CDR3 sequences, over 12% occurring once. The same sample was also used in a study of T cells in Graves' hyperthyroidism and ophthalmopathy.

This sample comprised peripheral blood mononuclear cells (PBMCs), obtained at new diagnosis, from a patient treated with antithyroid drugs. The receptors derive from a woman between 40 and 50 years old with Graves disease. Each CDR3 is given with its conserved first and last residue. The D gene is left open where the match is weak. The listing skips clone size in some rows; elsewhere it reads once, few, many or a size class.

abundance | d_gene | j_gene | v_gene | CDR3aa | CDR3nt
many | TRBD1 | TRBJ1-5 | TRBV4-1 | CASSQGGGAEGNQPQHF | TGCGCCAGCAGCCAAGGAGGGGGCGCTGAAGGCAATCAGCCCCAGCATTTT
many | TRBD1 | TRBJ2-1 | TRBV28 | CASTSGTGIPASYNEQFF | TGTGCCAGCACCTCCGGGACAGGGATCCCAGCCTCCTACAATGAGCAGTTCTTC
few | - | TRBJ2-7 | TRBV7-9 | CASSFLAGVDEQYF | TGTGCCAGCAGCTTCCTCGCAGGGGTGGACGAGCAGTACTTC
many | TRBD2 | TRBJ2-2 | TRBV5-5 | CASSLPGSSGLTGELFF | TGTGCCAGCAGTCTGCCCGGCAGTAGCGGGTTGACCGGGGAGCTGTTTTTT
many | TRBD2 | TRBJ2-6 | TRBV19 | CASSRELAGGAGANVLTF | TGTGCCAGTAGTAGGGAGCTAGCGGGAGGGGCTGGGGCCAACGTCCTGACTTTC
few | - | TRBJ2-2 | TRBV20-1 | CSARAGASRTGELFF | TGCAGTGCTAGAGCCGGAGCTAGTCGCACCGGGGAGCTGTTTTTT
few | TRBD2 | TRBJ2-1 | TRBV14 | CASSQDGGSGEQFF | TGTGCCAGCAGCCAAGATGGCGGGAGCGGTGAGCAGTTCTTC
many | TRBD1 | TRBJ2-5 | TRBV7-6 | CASSTYRGETQYF | TGTGCCAGCAGCACCTACAGGGGGGAGACCCAGTACTTC
many | TRBD2 | TRBJ2-3 | TRBV13 | CASAQGGSTADTQYF | TGTGCCAGCGCCCAGGGAGGGAGCACGGCAGATACGCAGTATTTT
many | - | TRBJ1-2 | TRBV11-1 | CASSLRGFYGYTF | TGTGCCAGCAGCTTGCGGGGGTTCTATGGCTACACCTTC
- | - | TRBJ1-2 | TRBV29-1 | CSVVQTNYGYTF | TGCAGCGTTGTGCAAACTAACTATGGCTACACCTTC
many | - | TRBJ2-2 | TRBV6-9 | CASSYGQKVPGELFF | TGTGCCAGCAGTTACGGACAGAAGGTCCCCGGGGAGCTGTTTTTT